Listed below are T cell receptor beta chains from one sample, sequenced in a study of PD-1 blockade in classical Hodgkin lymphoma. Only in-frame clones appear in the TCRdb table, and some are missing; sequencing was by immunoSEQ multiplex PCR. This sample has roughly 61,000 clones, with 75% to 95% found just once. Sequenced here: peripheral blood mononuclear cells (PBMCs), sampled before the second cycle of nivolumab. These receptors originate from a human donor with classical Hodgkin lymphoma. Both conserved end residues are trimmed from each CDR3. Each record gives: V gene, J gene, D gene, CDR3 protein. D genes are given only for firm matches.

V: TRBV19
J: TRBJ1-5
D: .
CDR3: ASSIWVTQPQH

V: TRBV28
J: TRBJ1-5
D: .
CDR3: AHSRGSQPQH

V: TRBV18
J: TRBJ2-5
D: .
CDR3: ASSSYEIQY

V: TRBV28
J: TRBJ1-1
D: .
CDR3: ASSFGGAYGTEAF

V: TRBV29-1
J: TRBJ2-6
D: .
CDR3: SVHAGPTGANVLT

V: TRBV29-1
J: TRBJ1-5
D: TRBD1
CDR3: SVIPHGTGNQPQH

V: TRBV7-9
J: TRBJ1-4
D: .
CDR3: ASSSRDGNEKLF

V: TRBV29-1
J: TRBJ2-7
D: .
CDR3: SVTRDGYEQY

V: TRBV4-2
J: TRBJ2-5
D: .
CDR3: ASSQLPRGSGETQY

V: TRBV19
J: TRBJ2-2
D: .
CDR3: ASSIRTQRTTGELF

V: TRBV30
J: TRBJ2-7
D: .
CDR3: AWSVSEFYEQY

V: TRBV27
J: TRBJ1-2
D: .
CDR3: ASSEGTANPNGYT

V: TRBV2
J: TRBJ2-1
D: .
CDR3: AITRPGEQF

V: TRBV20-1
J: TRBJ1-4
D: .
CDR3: SARGEKLF

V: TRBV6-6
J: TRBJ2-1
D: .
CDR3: ASSYSPLYNEQF

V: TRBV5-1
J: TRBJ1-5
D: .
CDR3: ASSRGDRLDQPQH

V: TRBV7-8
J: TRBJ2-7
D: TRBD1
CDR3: ASSTGTGPYEQY

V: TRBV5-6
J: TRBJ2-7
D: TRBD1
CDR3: ASSLGQGDRSYEQY

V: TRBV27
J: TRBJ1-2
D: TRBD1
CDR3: ASAPSGGESYGYT

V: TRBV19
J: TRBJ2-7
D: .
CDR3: ASSIGTGPSYEQY

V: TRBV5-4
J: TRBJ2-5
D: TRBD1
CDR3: ASSAPGQSEETQY

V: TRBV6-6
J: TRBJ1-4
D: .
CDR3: ASSYPGAATNEKLF

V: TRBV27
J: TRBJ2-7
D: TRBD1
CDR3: ASSLSGTAYEQY

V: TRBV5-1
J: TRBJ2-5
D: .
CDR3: ASSPPLKETQY

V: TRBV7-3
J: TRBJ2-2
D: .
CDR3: ASSNHPVTDTGELF

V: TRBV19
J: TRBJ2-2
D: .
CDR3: ASRNTGELF

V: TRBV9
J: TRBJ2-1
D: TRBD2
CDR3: ASSEAGVYYNEQF

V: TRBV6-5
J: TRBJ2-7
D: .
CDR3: ASSAGEQY

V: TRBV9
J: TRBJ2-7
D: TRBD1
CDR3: ASSRSVGTGLWEQY

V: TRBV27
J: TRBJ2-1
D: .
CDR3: ASSLQTEIYNEQF

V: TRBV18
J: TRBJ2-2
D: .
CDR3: ASSPRQALGGELF

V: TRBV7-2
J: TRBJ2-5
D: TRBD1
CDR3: ASSQGQAQETQY

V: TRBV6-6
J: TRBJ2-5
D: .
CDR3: ASSYFDSQETQY

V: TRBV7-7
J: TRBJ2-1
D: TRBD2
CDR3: ASSQGLAGGNEQF

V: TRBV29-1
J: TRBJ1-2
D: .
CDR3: SVETDYGYT

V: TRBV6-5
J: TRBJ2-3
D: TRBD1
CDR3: ASSPRQGRADTQY

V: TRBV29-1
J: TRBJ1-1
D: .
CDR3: SVGTPLHYTEAF

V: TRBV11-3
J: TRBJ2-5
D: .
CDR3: ASSLALGQETQY

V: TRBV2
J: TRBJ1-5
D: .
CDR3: ASRETVSNQPQH

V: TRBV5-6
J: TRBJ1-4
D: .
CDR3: ASSFEGANEKLF

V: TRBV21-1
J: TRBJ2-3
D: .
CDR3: ASSKALRDTQY

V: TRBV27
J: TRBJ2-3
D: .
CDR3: ASSLEGVTDTQY

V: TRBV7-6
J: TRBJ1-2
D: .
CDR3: ASSLADSLGDPYGYT

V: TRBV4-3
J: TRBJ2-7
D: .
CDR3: ASSQGRFYEQY

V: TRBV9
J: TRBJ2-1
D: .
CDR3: ASGVANYNEQF

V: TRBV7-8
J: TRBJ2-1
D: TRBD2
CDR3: ASSLFSGEYNEQF

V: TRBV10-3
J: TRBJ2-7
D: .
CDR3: AISEWDLDSPYEQY

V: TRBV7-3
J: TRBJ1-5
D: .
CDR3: ASSLTGGGNQPQH

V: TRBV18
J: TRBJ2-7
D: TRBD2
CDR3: ASSLRTSGRAGGGEQY

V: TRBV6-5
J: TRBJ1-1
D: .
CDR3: ASSYFGADEAF

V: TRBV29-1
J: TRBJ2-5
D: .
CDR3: SVDWGEGTQY

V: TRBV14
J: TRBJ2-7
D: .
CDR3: ASSPSTGQRAYEQY

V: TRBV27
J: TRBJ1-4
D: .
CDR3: ASSSAATNEKLF

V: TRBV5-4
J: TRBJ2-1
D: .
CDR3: ASSLEGDSEQF

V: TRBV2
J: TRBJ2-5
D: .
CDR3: ASSSDSWETQY